A single sample gave rise to the 27 T cell receptor beta chains below, sequenced in a study of cytomegalovirus exposure and HLA in healthy donors (TCRdb year 2017). The library was produced with the immunoSEQ multiplex PCR assay. A mixture of 60 forward primers for TCR Vbeta segments and 13 reverse primers for TCR Jbeta segments was used in the multiplex PCR. Sourced from immuneACCESS, this table was stored by TCRdb with only in-frame sequences that have V and J called. A share of the clones is absent; for the studies checked, an unresolved V gene accounts for under half, and the remainder has no known explanation. The sample has some 120,000 clones on record, about 73% of them singletons. 8.2% of the sample is held by the ten biggest clonotypes. Sequenced: PBMCs. The source of these receptors is a middle-aged woman in good health and CMV-seropositive.

The CDR3 DNA sequence: TGCAGCGTTGAATCGGGGACAGGCTACGAGCAGTACTTC. This translates into CSVESGTGYEQYF. The rearrangement links TRBV29-1 to TRBJ2-7, with 8 bases lining up with TRBD1. Germline values: CDR1 SQVTM, CDR2 ANQGSEA. Trimming took 2 bases from V and 3 from J; bases not matched to a gene: 3. There are 13 residues in the CDR3.

The gene calls are TRBV5-1 and TRBJ1-2; D is possibly TRBD1 (5 bases). CDR1 is SGHRS, CDR2 YFSETQ, per germline. CDR3 length: 15 amino acids. The V and J ends lost 0 bases and 1 base respectively, with 10 bases between them. The CDR3 loop reads CASSLDGRDNYGYTF. CDR3 in DNA: TGCGCCAGCAGCTTGGATGGCAGGGATAACTATGGCTACACCTTC. The complete variable domain, with remaining parts taken from reference TRBV5-1 and TRBJ1-2, reads KAGVTQTPRYLIKTRGQQVTLSCSPISGHRSVSWYQQTPGQGLQFLFEYFSETQRNKGNFPGRFSGRQFSNSRSEMNVSTLELGDSALYLCASSLDGRDNYGYTFGSGTRLTVV.

The rearrangement links TRBV5-4 to TRBJ2-7; possible D gene TRBD1, 5 bases. The CDR3 extends over 14 amino acids. Germline V CDR1 and CDR2: SGHNT, YYREEE (reference sequence). V shed 2 bases and J shed 2 bases, with 11 bases lying between them. The CDR3 DNA reads TGTGCCAGCAGCTTAGAAGGGGTTGCCTACGAGCAGTACTTC. Its translation: CASSLEGVAYEQYF. The full variable domain, rest sourced from reference TRBV5-4 and TRBJ2-7, is ETGVTQSPTHLIKTRGQQVTLRCSSQSGHNTVSWYQQALGQGPQFIFQYYREEENGRGNFPPRFSGLQFPNYSSELNVNALELDDSALYLCASSLEGVAYEQYFGPGTRLTVT.

V gene TRBV5-1 combines with J gene TRBJ2-3, with TRBD2 as a possible D gene (6 bases). The ends were cut back, 6 bases at V and 2 bases at J, with 13 bases in the middle. Germline V lookup: CDR1 SGHRS, CDR2 YFSETQ. This CDR3 contains 14 residues. The CDR3 DNA reads TGCGCCAGCAAAGTGGGAGGATACACAGATACGCAGTATTTT. It is translated as CASKVGGYTDTQYF.

The chain links TRBV6-1 to TRBJ1-6, with D unclear. Germline CDR1 and CDR2: MNHNS and SASEGT. V lost 4 bases to trimming and J lost 9 bases, with 13 bases between them. There are 14 residues in the CDR3. The CDR3 DNA follows: TGTGCCAGCAGTGTTGGAGAGCGCGCTTCACCCCTCCACTTT. It is translated as CASSVGERASPLHF.

This chain connects TRBV13 to TRBJ2-5; D remains ambiguous. Trimming pared 1 base from V and 5 bases from J, leaving 5 bases between. CDR3 length: 12 amino acids. Germline assignment: CDR1 PRHDT and CDR2 FYEKMQ (reference sequence). CDR3 amino acids: CASSLDRETQYF. The CDR3 DNA reads TGTGCCAGCAGCTTAGATCGGGAGACCCAGTACTTC. The full variable domain, completed using reference TRBV13 and TRBJ2-5, is AAGVIQSPRHLIKEKRETATLKCYPIPRHDTVYWYQQGPGQDPQFLISFYEKMQSDKGSIPDRFSAQQFSDYHSELNMSSLELGDSALYFCASSLDRETQYFGPGTRLLVL.

The J gene is TRBJ2-3, the V gene TRBV13; 8 bases fit TRBD2. This CDR3 is 14 amino acids long. Germline CDR1 is PRHDT and CDR2 is FYEKMQ (reference sequence). The V segment lost 0 bases and the J segment 6 bases; nucleotides outside the gene matches: 2. As DNA, the CDR3 is TGTGCCAGCAGCTTAGGTCGACTAGCGGATACGCAGTATTTT. Translation: CASSLGRLADTQYF.

This clone was observed a handful of times. The chain combines TRBV4-2 with TRBJ2-1, with 11 bases that match TRBD2. Germline lookup yields CDR1 LGHNA and CDR2 YNFKEQ. V lost 0 bases and J lost 5; bases outside the gene matches: 3. The CDR3 runs to 16 residues. In DNA, the CDR3 is TGTGCCAGCAGCCAAGAAGTACTAGCGGGGGACAATGAGCAGTTCTTC. Protein sequence: CASSQEVLAGDNEQFF.

This chain connects TRBV5-6 to TRBJ1-5; TRBD1 might be the D (5 bases). Deletions cut 4 bases from V and 6 bases from J, with 14 bases between. The CDR3 has 14 amino acids. In germline, CDR1 is SGHDT, CDR2 YYEEEE. The CDR3: CASSRGKGFQPQHF. The CDR3 DNA reads as TGTGCCAGCAGCCGGGGGAAGGGCTTTCAGCCCCAGCATTTT. The full variable domain, in which reference TRBV5-6 and TRBJ1-5 provide the parts outside the CDR3, is DAGVTQSPTHLIKTRGQQVTLRCSPKSGHDTVSWYQQALGQGPQFIFQYYEEEERQRGNFPDRFSGHQFPNYSSELNVNALLLGDSALYLCASSRGKGFQPQHFGDGTRLSIL.

The chain recombines TRBV7-2 with TRBJ1-2, with no clear D. This CDR3 is 15 amino acids long. V was clipped by 0 bases and J by 3 bases, with 11 bases between them. Germline-derived CDR1 and CDR2 are SGHTA and FQGNSA. CDR3 protein: CASSLAASIYYGYTF. The CDR3 DNA sequence: TGTGCCAGCAGCTTAGCAGCCTCAATCTACTATGGCTACACCTTC.

This chain links TRBV5-4 with TRBJ1-2; D possibly corresponds to TRBD1 (6 bases). The V and J ends lost 4 bases and 2 bases respectively, with 21 bases between them. Germline V CDR1 and CDR2: SGHNT, YYREEE (reference sequence). The CDR3 spans 17 residues. The CDR3 region has the DNA TGTGCCAGCAGCACGGGGGGGCGGACGATCATAAACTATGGCTACACCTTC. As protein: CASSTGGRTIINYGYTF.

The gene calls are TRBV4-1 and TRBJ1-2; D is possibly TRBD1 (5 bases). Germline lookup yields CDR1 MGHRA and CDR2 YSYEKL. The CDR3 runs to 17 residues. The V end was cut by 0 bases, the J end by 2 bases, with 16 bases between. DNA for the CDR3: TGCGCCAGCAGCCAAGATTGGGCGGGGGGGACCAACTATGGCTACACCTTC. Protein product: CASSQDWAGGTNYGYTF.

The chain couples TRBV7-6 to TRBJ2-3, with 11 bases aligning to TRBD2. In germline, CDR1 is SGHVS, CDR2 FNYEAQ. J gave up 2 bases and V 4 bases, and 11 bases lay outside the gene matches. The CDR3 consists of 18 residues. CDR3 region: CASSSPSGGPMNTDTQYF. CDR3 sequence (DNA): TGTGCCAGCAGCTCTCCTAGCGGGGGGCCAATGAACACAGATACGCAGTATTTT.

This chain connects TRBV10-3 to TRBJ1-6; 11 bases map to TRBD1. The CDR3 covers 14 residues. Per the germline V gene, CDR1 is ENHRY and CDR2 is SYGVKD. Trimming cost V 11 bases and J 6 bases; bases outside gene matches: 6. The CDR3 spells CASGQGARNSPLHF. CDR3 bases: TGTGCCTCCGGACAGGGGGCTCGTAATTCACCCCTCCACTTT.

The genes are TRBV19 and TRBJ2-7; perhaps TRBD1 as D (6 bases). The CDR3 is 19 amino acids. Between the trimmed V and J ends, which lost 6 bases and 1 base, there was a span of 28 bases. In germline, CDR1 is LNHDA, CDR2 SQIVND (reference sequence). CDR3 protein: CASSLSLTTYREISYEQYF. Written as DNA, the CDR3 is TGTGCCAGTAGCTTAAGCCTTACTACTTACAGGGAGATATCCTACGAGCAGTACTTC.

The chain is built from TRBV5-6 and TRBJ2-1, with D possibly matching TRBD1 (5 bases). CDR1 and CDR2 from the germline V gene are SGHDT and YYEEEE. V lost 1 base, J lost 2 bases, and 10 bases lay in between. The length of the CDR3 is 15 residues. The CDR3 reads CASSLSWGPYNEQFF. The DNA for the CDR3 is TGTGCCAGCAGCTTGAGCTGGGGCCCCTACAATGAGCAGTTCTTC.

The chain carries TRBV9 and TRBJ2-2, with D tentatively TRBD1 (6 bases). Germline V gives CDR1 SGDLS, CDR2 YYNGEE. The CDR3 length is 15 residues. V lost 3 bases to trimming and J lost 0 bases, with 9 bases between them. The CDR3 nucleotides read TGTGCCAGCAGCGCACAGGGCTCGAACACCGGGGAGCTGTTTTTT. The encoded protein is CASSAQGSNTGELFF.

This rearrangement joins TRBV4-3 to TRBJ1-4; D is possibly TRBD1 (5 bases). Per the germline V gene, CDR1 is LGHNA and CDR2 is YSLEER. There are 17 residues in the CDR3. The V end was cut by 1 base, the J end by 0 bases, with 12 bases between. The CDR3 region is CASSQGWGVATNEKLFF. DNA for the CDR3: TGCGCCAGCAGCCAAGGCTGGGGGGTGGCAACTAATGAAAAACTGTTTTTT.

The chain combines TRBV18 with TRBJ1-1, with TRBD1 as a possible D gene (5 bases). From germline, CDR1 is KGHSH and CDR2 LQKENI. The CDR3 covers 15 residues. Trimming took 8 bases from V and 0 from J, leaving 16 bases between them. This CDR3 reads CASRRVGPVNTEAFF. The CDR3 DNA reads TGTGCCAGCCGCAGGGTAGGGCCCGTGAACACTGAAGCTTTCTTT.

V and J are TRBV29-1 and TRBJ1-2; D unclear. CDR3 length: 15 amino acids. With 5 bases removed from V and 0 bases from J, the gap between germline ends came to 16 bases. Germline assignment: CDR1 SQVTM and CDR2 ANQGSEA. The CDR3 nucleotides are TGCAGCGTTCCCCGGAGGAGGGCCACTAACTATGGCTACACCTTC. Protein: CSVPRRRATNYGYTF.

The chain joins TRBV7-8 to TRBJ2-2; D not resolved. Germline V lookup: CDR1 SGHVS, CDR2 FQNEAQ. Trimming cost V 4 bases and J 2 bases, with 17 bases left between them. This CDR3 spans 17 amino acids. CDR3 DNA: TGTGCCAGCAGCTCCTCCTGGGCGTCCGATAACACCGGGGAGCTGTTTTTT. Its translation is CASSSSWASDNTGELFF.

The CDR3 region is CASSLYRGTEAFF. CDR3 in DNA: TGTGCCAGCAGTTTGTACAGGGGCACTGAAGCTTTCTTT. The chain links TRBV27 to TRBJ1-1, with 7 bases fitting TRBD1. After removal of 3 bases from V and 4 bases from J, the junction contained 2 bases not matched to a gene. The germline V gene has CDR1 MNHEY and CDR2 SMNVEV (reference sequence). The CDR3 totals 13 residues.

The J gene is TRBJ2-3, the V gene TRBV10-3, with TRBD1 identical over 7 bases. Germline V CDR1 and CDR2: ENHRY, SYGVKD. V lost 6 bases, J lost 5 bases, and 11 bases stayed unmatched. The CDR3 loop spans 15 amino acids. The CDR3 region has the DNA TGTGCCATCAGAGACACAGGGGATGTAGGAGATACGCAGTATTTT. Translation gives CAIRDTGDVGDTQYF.

The rearrangement links TRBV18 to TRBJ2-7; TRBD2 is a possible D gene (6 bases). The germline V and J ends were trimmed by 6 bases and 4 bases, with 16 bases remaining between them. The CDR3 is 14 amino acids. Germline V gene lookup returns CDR1 KGHSH and CDR2 LQKENI. CDR3: CASSAGRPGYEQYF. The CDR3 DNA reads as TGTGCCAGCTCCGCGGGACGCCCCGGGTACGAGCAGTACTTC.

The chain has TRBV15 and TRBJ1-1, with no clear D. Germline assignment: CDR1 LNHNV and CDR2 YYDKDF (reference sequence). V dropped 1 base and J dropped 2 bases, with 11 bases sitting between them. This CDR3 comprises 15 residues. CDR3 residues: CATSRGGTGNTEAFF. DNA for the CDR3: TGTGCCACCAGCAGAGGAGGCACGGGTAACACTGAAGCTTTCTTT.

The rearrangement joins TRBV7-2 to TRBJ1-1; TRBD1 matches 12 bases. This CDR3 contains 15 residues. Looked up from germline, CDR1 is SGHTA and CDR2 is FQGNSA. With 5 bases clipped from V and 7 bases from J, the junction kept 8 bases outside the gene matches. In DNA form, the CDR3 reads TGTGCCAGCAGCGCCCGGGACAGGGGGCCTAATGAAGCTTTCTTT. Translating gives CASSARDRGPNEAFF.

V gene TRBV5-1 combines with J gene TRBJ2-7; tentative D call: TRBD1 (6 bases). CDR3 length: 13 amino acids. Per the germline V gene, CDR1 is SGHRS and CDR2 is YFSETQ. Trimming took off 0 bases at V and 6 bases at J, with 10 bases between the two ends. The CDR3: CASSLAGVLEQYF. The CDR3 DNA follows: TGCGCCAGCAGCTTGGCAGGGGTCCTCGAGCAGTACTTC. The whole variable domain, filled in from reference TRBV5-1 and TRBJ2-7, reads KAGVTQTPRYLIKTRGQQVTLSCSPISGHRSVSWYQQTPGQGLQFLFEYFSETQRNKGNFPGRFSGRQFSNSRSEMNVSTLELGDSALYLCASSLAGVLEQYFGPGTRLTVT.